The TCR beta chain described here comes from a study of blood T cell repertoires in COVID-19. At the level of the study: Sources were T cells, B-cell-depleted T cells, or PBMCs; the material itself was cDNA or gDNA.

The CDR3 has 13 amino acids. The V segment lost 8 bases and the J segment 3 bases; nucleotides outside the gene matches: 4. Per the germline V gene, CDR1 is SNHLY and CDR2 is FYNNEI. This clone was seen a single time. Original processing notes: Cell counts per sample came from amplifying reference gene primers. Measured with immunoSEQ multiplex PCR; TCRdb has only the in-frame clones, and not every one. D and trimming were read from the DNA, whereas the V and J calls and clone size are those reported in that table. The sample lists 300,000 to 400,000 clones, 75% to 90% occurring once. Material for sequencing was peripheral blood. The origin of this receptor is a woman aged 45 to 65 with COVID-19, enrolled during active disease. The rearrangement links TRBV2 to TRBJ1-3, with TRBD1 matching 7 bases. The DNA for the CDR3 is TGTGCCAGCTTTCAGGGGGGTGGAAACACCATATATTTT. Residues: CASFQGGGNTIYF.